This T cell receptor (beta chain) is from a study of blood T cells in healthy people across ages. This clonotype has ten or more counts. The trim removed 5 bases at V and 7 bases at J, leaving 7 bases unmatched. The CDR3 is made up of 14 amino acids. Combining a sample-barcoded 5' primer with a J-beta primer mix, a second PCR ran for about 6 to 11 cycles. Samples each returned at least 2.5 million CDR3-containing paired-end reads. MiXCR, run by TCRdb on the 5' RACE reads, gives a single entry per CDR3 protein. The sample consists of roughly 1.5 million distinct CDR3 sequences, 42% of them appearing once.

This TCR was sampled from a woman younger than 30 in good health. V and J are TRBV12-3 or TRBV12-4 and TRBJ2-1, with 8 bases matching TRBD1. Sequencing was carried out using blood. For the CDR3, the DNA is TGTGCCAGCAGTGAGGGGACAGGAGATAATGAGCAGTTCTTC. Residues: CASSEGTGDNEQFF.